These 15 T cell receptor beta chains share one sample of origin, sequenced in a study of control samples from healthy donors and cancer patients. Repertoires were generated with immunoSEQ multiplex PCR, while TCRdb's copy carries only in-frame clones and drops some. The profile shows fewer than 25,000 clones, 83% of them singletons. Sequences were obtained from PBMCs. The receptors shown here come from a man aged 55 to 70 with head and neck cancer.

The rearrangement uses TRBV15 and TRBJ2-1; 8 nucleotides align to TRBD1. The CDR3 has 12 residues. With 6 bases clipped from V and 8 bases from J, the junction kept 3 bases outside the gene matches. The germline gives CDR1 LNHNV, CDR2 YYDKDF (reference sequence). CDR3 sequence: CATSIQGDEQFF. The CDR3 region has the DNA TGTGCCACCAGTATACAGGGGGATGAGCAGTTCTTC.

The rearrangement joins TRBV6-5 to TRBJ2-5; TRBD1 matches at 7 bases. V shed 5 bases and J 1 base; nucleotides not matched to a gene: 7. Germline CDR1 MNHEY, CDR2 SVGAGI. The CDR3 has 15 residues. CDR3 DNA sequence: TGTGCCAGCAGTATAGCACAGGGGACCCAAGAGACCCAGTACTTC. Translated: CASSIAQGTQETQYF.

The CDR3 region has the DNA TGTGCCAGCAGTGAAGTGGGTAGCAATCAGCCCCAGCATTTT. Protein: CASSEVGSNQPQHF. V usage is TRBV6-1 and J usage is TRBJ1-5; D gene uncertain. Germline V gene sequence: CDR1 MNHNS, CDR2 SASEGT. CDR3 length: 14 amino acids. V dropped 1 base and J dropped 0 bases, with 4 bases sitting between them.

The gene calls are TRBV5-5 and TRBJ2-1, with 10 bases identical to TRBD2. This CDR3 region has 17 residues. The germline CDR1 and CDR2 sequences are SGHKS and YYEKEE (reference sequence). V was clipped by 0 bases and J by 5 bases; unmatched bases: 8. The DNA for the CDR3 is TGTGCCAGCAGCTTGGCCGTCAGGACTAGCGGCAACAATGAGCAGTTCTTC. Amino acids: CASSLAVRTSGNNEQFF.

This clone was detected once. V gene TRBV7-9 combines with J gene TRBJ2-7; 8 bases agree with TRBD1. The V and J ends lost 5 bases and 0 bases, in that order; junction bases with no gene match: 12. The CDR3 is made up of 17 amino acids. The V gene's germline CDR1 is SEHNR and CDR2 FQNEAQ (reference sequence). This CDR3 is CASSRGQGGLSSYEQYF. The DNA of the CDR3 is TGTGCCAGCAGCCGCGGACAGGGAGGACTTAGCTCCTACGAGCAGTACTTC.

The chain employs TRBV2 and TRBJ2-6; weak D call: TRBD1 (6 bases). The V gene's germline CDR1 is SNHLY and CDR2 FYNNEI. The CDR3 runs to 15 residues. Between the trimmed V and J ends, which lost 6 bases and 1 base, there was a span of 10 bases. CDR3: CASSLQGSGANVLTF. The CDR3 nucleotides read TGTGCCAGCAGCCTACAGGGATCTGGGGCCAACGTCCTGACTTTC. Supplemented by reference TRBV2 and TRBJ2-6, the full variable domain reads EPEVTQTPSHQVTQMGQEVILRCVPISNHLYFYWYRQILGQKVEFLVSFYNNEISEKSEIFDDQFSVERPDGSNFTLKIRSTKLEDSAMYFCASSLQGSGANVLTFGAGSRLTVL.

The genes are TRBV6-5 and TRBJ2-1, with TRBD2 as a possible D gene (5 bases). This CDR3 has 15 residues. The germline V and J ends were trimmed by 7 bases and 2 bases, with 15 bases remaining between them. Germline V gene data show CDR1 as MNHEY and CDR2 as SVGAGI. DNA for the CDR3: TGTGCCAGCAACAAAGAGGGCTTGACCTACAATGAGCAGTTCTTC. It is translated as CASNKEGLTYNEQFF.

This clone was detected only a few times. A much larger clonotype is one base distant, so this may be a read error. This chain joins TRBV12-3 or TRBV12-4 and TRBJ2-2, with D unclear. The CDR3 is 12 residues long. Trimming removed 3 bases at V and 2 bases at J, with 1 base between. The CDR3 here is CASSFNTGELFF. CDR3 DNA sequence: TGTGCCAGCAGTTTTAACACCGGGGAGCTGTTTTTT.

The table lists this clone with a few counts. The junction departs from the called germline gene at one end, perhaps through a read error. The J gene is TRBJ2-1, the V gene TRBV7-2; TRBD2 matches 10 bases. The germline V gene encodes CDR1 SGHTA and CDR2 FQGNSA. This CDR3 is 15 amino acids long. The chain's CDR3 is CASSYTSGNYYEQFF. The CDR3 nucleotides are TGTGCCAGCAGCTACACTAGCGGGAACTACTATGAGCAGTTCTTC.

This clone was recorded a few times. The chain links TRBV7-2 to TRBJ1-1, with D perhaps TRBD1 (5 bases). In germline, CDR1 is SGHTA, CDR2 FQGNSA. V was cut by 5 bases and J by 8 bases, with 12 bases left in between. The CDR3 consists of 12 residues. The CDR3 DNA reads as TGTGCCAGCAGCACAGGCTGGATAGAAGCTTTCTTT. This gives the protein CASSTGWIEAFF.

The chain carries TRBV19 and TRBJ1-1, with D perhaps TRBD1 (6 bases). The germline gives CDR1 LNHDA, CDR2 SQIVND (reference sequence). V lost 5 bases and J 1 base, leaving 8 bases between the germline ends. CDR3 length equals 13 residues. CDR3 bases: TGTGCCAGTAGTCTACAGGGGAACACTGAAGCTTTCTTT. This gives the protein CASSLQGNTEAFF. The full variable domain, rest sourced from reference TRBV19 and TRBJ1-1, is DGGITQSPKYLFRKEGQNVTLSCEQNLNHDAMYWYRQDPGQGLRLIYYSQIVNDFQKGDIAEGYSVSREKKESFPLTVTSAQKNPTAFYLCASSLQGNTEAFFGQGTRLTVV.

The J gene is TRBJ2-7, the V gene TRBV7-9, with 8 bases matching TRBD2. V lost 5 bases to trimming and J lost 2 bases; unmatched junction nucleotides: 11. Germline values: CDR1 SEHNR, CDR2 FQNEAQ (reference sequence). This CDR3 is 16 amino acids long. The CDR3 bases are TGTGCCAGCAGCCGCGGGGGGCGGGGGCGAACCTACGAGCAGTACTTC. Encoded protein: CASSRGGRGRTYEQYF.

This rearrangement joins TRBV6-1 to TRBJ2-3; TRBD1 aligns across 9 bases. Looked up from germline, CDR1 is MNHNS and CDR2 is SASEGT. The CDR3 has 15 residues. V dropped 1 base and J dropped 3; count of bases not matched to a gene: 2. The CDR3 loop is CASSEGTGATDTQYF. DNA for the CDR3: TGTGCCAGCAGTGAAGGGACAGGGGCTACAGATACGCAGTATTTT.

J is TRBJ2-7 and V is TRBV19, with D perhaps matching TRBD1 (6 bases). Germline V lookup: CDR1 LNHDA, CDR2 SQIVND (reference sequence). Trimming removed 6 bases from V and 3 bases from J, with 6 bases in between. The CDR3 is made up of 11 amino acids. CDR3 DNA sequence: TGTGCCAGTAGACAGGGCTACGAGCAGTACTTC. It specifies CASRQGYEQYF.

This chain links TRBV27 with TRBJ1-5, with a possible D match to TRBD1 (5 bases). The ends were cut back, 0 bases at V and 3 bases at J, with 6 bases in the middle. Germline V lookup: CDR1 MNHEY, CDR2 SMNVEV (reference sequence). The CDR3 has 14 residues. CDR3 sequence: CASSLSGDNQPQHF. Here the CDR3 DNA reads TGTGCCAGCAGTTTATCAGGGGACAATCAGCCCCAGCATTTT.